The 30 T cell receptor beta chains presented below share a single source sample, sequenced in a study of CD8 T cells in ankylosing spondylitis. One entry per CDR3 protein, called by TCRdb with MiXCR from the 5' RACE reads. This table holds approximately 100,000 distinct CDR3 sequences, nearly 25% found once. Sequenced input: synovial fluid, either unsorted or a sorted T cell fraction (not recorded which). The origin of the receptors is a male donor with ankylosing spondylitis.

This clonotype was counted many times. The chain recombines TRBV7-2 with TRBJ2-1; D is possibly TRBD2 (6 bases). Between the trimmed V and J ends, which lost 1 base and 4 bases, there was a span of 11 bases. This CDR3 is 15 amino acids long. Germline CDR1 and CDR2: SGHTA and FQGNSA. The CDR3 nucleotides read TGTGCCAGCAGCTTAGTTGCGGGGATATACAATGAGCAGTTCTTC. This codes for CASSLVAGIYNEQFF.

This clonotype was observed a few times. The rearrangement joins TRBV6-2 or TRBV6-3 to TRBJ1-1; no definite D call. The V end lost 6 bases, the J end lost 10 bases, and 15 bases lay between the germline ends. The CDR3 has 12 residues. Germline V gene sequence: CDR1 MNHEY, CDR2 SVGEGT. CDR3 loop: CASSTTVPPAFF. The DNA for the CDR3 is TGTGCCAGCAGCACCACTGTACCGCCAGCTTTCTTT.

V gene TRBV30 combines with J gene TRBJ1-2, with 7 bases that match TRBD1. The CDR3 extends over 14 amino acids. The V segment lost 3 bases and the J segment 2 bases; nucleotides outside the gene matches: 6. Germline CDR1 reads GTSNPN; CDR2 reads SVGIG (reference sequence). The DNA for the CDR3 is TGTGCCTGGAGGAGCTACAGGGGAAACTATGGCTACACCTTC. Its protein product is CAWRSYRGNYGYTF.

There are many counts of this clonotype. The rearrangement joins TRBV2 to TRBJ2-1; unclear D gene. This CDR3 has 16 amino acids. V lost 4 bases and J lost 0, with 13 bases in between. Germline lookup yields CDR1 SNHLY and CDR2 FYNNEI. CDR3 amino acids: CASSATPRNSYNEQFF. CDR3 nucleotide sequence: TGTGCCAGCAGTGCGACTCCCCGAAACTCCTACAATGAGCAGTTCTTC.

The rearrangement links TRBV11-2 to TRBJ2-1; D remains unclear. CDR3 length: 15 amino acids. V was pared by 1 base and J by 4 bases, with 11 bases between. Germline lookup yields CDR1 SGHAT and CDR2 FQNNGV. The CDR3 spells CASSLVIKAYNEQFF. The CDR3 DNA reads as TGTGCCAGCAGCTTAGTAATTAAGGCATACAATGAGCAGTTCTTC. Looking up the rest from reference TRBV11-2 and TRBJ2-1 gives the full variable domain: EAGVAQSPRYKIIEKRQSVAFWCNPISGHATLYWYQQILGQGPKLLIQFQNNGVVDDSQLPKDRFSAERLKGVDSTLKIQPAKLEDSAVYLCASSLVIKAYNEQFFGPGTRLTVL.

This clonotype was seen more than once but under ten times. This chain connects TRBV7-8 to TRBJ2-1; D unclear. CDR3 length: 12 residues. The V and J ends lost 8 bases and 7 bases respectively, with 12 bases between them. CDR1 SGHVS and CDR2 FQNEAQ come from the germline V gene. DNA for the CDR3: TGTGCCAGCGGTATTCATTTTAATGAGCAGTTCTTC. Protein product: CASGIHFNEQFF.

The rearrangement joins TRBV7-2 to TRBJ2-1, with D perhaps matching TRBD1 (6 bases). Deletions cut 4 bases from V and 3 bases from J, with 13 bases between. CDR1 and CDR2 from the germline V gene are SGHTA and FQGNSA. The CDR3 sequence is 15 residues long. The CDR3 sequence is CASSSDPGDYNEQFF. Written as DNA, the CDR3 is TGTGCCAGCAGCTCCGACCCAGGGGACTACAATGAGCAGTTCTTC.

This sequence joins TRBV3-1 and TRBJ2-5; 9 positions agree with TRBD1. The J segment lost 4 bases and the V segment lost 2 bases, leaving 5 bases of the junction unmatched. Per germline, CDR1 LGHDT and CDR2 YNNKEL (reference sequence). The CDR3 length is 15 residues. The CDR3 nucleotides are TGTGCCAGCAGCCAAACCGGGACAGGGCTAGAGACCCAGTACTTC. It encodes CASSQTGTGLETQYF.

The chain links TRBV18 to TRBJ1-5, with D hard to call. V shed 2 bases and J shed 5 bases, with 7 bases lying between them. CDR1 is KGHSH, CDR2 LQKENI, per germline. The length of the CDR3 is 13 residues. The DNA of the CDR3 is TGTGCCAGCTCACCAAACCAGGATCAGCCCCAGCATTTT. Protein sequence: CASSPNQDQPQHF.

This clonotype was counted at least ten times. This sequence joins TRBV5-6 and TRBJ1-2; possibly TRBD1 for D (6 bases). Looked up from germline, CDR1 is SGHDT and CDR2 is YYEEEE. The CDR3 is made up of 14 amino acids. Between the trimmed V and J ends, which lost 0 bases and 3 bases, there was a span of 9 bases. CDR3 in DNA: TGTGCCAGCAGCTTGGTAGGACAGTACTATGGCTACACCTTC. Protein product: CASSLVGQYYGYTF.

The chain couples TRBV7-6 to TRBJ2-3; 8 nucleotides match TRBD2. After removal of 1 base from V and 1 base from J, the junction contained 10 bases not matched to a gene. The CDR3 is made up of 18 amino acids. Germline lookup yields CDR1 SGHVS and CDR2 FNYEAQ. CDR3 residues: CASSLGRGDAGGTDTQYF. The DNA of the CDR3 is TGTGCCAGCAGCTTAGGGCGGGGGGACGCCGGGGGCACAGATACGCAGTATTTT.

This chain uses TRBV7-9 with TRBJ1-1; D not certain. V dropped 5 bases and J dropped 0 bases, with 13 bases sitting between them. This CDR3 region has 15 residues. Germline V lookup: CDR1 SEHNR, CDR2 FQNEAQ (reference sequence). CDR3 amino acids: CASSPRSGMNTEAFF. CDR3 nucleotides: TGTGCCAGCAGCCCCCGTTCCGGGATGAACACTGAAGCTTTCTTT.

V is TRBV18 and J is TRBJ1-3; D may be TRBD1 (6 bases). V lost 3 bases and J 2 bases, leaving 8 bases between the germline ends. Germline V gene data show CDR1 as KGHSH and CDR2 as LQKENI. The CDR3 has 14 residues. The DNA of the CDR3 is TGTGCCAGCTCACCCTACAGGGCTGGAAACACCATATATTTT. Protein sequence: CASSPYRAGNTIYF. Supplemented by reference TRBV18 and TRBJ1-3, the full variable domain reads NAGVMQNPRHLVRRRGQEARLRCSPMKGHSHVYWYRQLPEEGLKFMVYLQKENIIDESGMPKERFSAEFPKEGPSILRIQQVVRGDSAAYFCASSPYRAGNTIYFGEGSWLTVV.

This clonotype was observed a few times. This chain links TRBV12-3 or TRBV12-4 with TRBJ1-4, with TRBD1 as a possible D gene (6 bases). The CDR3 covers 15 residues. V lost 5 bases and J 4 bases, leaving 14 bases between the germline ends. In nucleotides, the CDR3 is TGTGCCAGCAGTCTAGGACAGATAATTAATGAAAAACTGTTTTTT. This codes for CASSLGQIINEKLFF.

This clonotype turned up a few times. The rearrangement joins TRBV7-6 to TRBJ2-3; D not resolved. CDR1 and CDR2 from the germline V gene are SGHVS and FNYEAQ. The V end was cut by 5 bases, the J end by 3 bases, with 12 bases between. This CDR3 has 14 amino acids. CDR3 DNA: TGTGCCAGCAGCGGCTTGTTGGGAACAGATACGCAGTATTTT. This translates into CASSGLLGTDTQYF. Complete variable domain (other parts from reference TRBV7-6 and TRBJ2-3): GAGVSQSPRYKVTKRGQDVALRCDPISGHVSLYWYRQALGQGPEFLTYFNYEAQQDKSGLPNDRFSAERPEGSISTLTIQRTEQRDSAMYRCASSGLLGTDTQYFGPGTRLTVL.

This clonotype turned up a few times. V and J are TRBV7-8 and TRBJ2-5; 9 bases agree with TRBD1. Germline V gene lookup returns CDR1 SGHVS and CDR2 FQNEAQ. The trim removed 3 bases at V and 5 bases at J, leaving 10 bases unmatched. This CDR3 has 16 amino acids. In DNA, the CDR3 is TGTGCCAGCAGCTTTCCGGGGGACAGGGACTTTGAGACCCAGTACTTC. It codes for CASSFPGDRDFETQYF.

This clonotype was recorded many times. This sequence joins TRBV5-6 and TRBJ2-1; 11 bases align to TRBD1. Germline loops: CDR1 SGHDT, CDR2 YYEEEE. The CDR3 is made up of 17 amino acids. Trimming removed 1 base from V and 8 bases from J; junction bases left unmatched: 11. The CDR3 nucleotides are TGTGCCAGCAGCTTGTACTCCGGGACAGGGGGTGCGTATGAGCAGTTCTTC. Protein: CASSLYSGTGGAYEQFF.

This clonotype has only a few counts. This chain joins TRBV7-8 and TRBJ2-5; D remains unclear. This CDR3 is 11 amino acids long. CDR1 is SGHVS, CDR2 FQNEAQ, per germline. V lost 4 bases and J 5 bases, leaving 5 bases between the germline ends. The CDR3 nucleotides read TGTGCCAGCAGCTGGGTGGAGACCCAGTACTTC. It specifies CASSWVETQYF.

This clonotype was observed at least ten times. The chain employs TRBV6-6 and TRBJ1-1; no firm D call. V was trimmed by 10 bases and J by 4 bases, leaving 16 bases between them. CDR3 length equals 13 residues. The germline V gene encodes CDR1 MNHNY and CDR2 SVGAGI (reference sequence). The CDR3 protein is CAINAGRSTEAFF. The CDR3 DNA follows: TGTGCCATCAACGCGGGGAGGTCCACTGAAGCTTTCTTT.

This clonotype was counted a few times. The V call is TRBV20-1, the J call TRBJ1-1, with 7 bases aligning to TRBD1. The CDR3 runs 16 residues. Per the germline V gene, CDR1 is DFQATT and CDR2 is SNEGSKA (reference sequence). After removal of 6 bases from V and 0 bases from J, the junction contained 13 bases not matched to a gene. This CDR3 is CSATPTGAQMNTEAFF. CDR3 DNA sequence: TGCAGTGCAACACCAACAGGGGCCCAGATGAACACTGAAGCTTTCTTT.

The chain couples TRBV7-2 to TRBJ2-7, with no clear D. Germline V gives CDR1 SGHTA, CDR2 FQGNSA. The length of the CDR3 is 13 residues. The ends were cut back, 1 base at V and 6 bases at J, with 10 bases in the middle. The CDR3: CASSLGRGSEQYF. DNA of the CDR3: TGTGCCAGCAGCTTAGGGCGCGGCAGCGAGCAGTACTTC.

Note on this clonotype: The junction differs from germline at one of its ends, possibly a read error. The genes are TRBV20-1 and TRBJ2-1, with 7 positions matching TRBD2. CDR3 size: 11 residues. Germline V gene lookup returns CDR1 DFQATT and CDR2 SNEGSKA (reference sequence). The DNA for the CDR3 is TGCAGTTCTAGGACTAGTCTCGAGCAGTTCTTC. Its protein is CSSRTSLEQFF.

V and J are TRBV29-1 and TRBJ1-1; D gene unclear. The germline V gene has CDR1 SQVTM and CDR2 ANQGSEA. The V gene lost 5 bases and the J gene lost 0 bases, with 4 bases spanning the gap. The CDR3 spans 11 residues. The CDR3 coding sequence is TGCAGCGTTATCATGAACACTGAAGCTTTCTTT. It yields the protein CSVIMNTEAFF.

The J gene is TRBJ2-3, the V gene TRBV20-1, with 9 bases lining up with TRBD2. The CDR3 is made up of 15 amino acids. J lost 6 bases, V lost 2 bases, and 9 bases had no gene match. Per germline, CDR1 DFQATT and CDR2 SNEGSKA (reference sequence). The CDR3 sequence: CSARLSGRPQDTQYF. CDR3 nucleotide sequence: TGCAGTGCTAGACTTAGCGGGAGACCACAGGATACGCAGTATTTT.

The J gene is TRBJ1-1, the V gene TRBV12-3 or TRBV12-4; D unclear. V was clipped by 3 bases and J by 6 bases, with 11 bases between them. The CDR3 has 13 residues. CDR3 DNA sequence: TGTGCCAGCAGTTTGTCGCTTCGGGCTGAAGCTTTCTTT. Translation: CASSLSLRAEAFF.

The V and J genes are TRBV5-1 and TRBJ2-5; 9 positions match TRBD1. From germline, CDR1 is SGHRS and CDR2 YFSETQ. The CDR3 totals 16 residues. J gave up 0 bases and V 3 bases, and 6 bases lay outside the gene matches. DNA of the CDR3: TGCGCCAGCAGCTACGGACAGGGGACCCACCAAGAGACCCAGTACTTC. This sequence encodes CASSYGQGTHQETQYF.

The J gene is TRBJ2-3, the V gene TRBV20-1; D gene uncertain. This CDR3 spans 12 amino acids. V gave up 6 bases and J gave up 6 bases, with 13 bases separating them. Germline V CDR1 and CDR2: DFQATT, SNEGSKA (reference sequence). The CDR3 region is CSALRLRDTQYF. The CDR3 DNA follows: TGCAGTGCCCTTCGGTTGCGCGATACGCAGTATTTT.

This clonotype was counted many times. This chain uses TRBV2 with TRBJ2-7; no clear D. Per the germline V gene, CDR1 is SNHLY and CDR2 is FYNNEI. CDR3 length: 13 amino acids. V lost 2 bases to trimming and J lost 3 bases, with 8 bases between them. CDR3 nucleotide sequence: TGTGCCAGCAGTGAAAGGCAGATCTACGAGCAGTACTTC. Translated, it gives CASSERQIYEQYF.

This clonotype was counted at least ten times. The CDR3: CASSQAGSGNTIYF. Written as DNA, the CDR3 is TGTGCCAGCAGCCAAGCTGGCTCTGGAAACACCATATATTTT. The chain carries TRBV3-1 and TRBJ1-3; D gene ambiguous. This CDR3 is 14 amino acids long. Germline V lookup: CDR1 LGHDT, CDR2 YNNKEL (reference sequence). V was shortened by 1 base and J by 0 bases, with 4 bases between the two germline ends.

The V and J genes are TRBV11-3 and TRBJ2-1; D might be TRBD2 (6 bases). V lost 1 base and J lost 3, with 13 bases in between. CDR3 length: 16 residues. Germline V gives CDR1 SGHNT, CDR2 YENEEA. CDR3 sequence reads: CASSLGGHSGYNEQFF. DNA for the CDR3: TGTGCCAGCAGCTTAGGGGGCCATAGCGGCTACAATGAGCAGTTCTTC.